This T cell receptor beta chain was documented in a study of technical replicates of blood from a few donors. Germline V gene data show CDR1 as SGDLS and CDR2 as YYNGEE. This CDR3 has 15 residues. The junction had 6 bases not matched to a gene; V was cut back by 6 bases and J by 3 bases. TCRdb keeps only in-frame clones here, not all; method: immunoSEQ multiplex PCR. The sample carries about 69,000 clones, over 80% recorded once. The source is a human donor in good health. Some clones in this sample may be carry-over from other donors' samples. V gene TRBV9 combines with J gene TRBJ2-6, with 7 positions matching TRBD1. The specimen sequenced was PBMCs. CDR3: CASKGQEFGANVLTF. The CDR3 coding sequence is TGTGCCAGCAAAGGACAGGAGTTTGGGGCCAACGTCCTGACTTTC.